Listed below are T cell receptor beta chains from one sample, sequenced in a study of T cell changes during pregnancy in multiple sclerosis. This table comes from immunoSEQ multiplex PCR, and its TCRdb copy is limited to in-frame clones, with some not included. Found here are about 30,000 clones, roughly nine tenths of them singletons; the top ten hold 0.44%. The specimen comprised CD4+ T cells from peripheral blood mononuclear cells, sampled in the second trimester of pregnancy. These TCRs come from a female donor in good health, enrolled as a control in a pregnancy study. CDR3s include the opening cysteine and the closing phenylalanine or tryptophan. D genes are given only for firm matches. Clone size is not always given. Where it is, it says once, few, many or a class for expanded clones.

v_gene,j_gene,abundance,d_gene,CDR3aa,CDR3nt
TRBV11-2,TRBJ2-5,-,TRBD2,CASSPGLAEGETQYF,TGTGCCAGCAGCCCCGGACTAGCAGAAGGAGAGACCCAGTACTTC
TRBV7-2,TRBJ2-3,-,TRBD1,CASSLQGADTQYF,TGTGCCAGCAGCCTACAGGGGGCAGATACGCAGTATTTT
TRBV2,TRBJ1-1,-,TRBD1,CASREQGPTIEAFF,TGTGCCAGCAGGGAACAGGGGCCCACAATTGAAGCTTTCTTT
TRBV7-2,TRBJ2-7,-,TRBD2,CASSLDSGGRYEQYF,TGTGCCAGCAGCCTAGATAGCGGGGGGCGGTACGAGCAGTACTTC
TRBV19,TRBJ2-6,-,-,CASSIAGGAGANVLTF,TGTGCCAGTAGTATAGCGGGGGGCGCCGGGGCCAACGTCCTGACTTTC
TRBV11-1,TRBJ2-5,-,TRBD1,CASSPGQGAEETQYF,TGTGCCAGCAGCCCGGGACAGGGGGCGGAAGAGACCCAGTACTTC
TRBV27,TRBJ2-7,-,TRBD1,CASSLQTGAYEQYF,TGTGCCAGCAGTTTACAAACAGGGGCCTACGAGCAGTACTTC
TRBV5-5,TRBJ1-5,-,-,CASSLGGYSNQPQHF,TGTGCCAGCAGCCTGGGCGGGTATAGCAATCAGCCCCAGCATTTT
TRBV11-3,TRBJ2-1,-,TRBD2,CASSSGTSVGEQFF,TGTGCCAGCAGCTCCGGGACTAGTGTTGGTGAGCAGTTCTTC
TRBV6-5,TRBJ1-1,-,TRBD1,CASNLDRGNPEAFF,TGTGCCAGCAACCTCGACAGGGGGAACCCTGAAGCTTTCTTT
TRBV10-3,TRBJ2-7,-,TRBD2,CAISESLAGKISYEQYF,TGTGCCATCAGTGAGTCCCTAGCGGGCAAGATCTCCTACGAGCAGTACTTC
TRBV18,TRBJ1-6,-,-,CASSPQGWIDSPLHF,TGTGCCAGCTCACCCCAGGGTTGGATAGATTCACCCCTCCACTTT
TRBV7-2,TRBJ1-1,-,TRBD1,CASSLDNTGVGAFF,TGTGCCAGCAGCTTAGATAATACAGGGGTGGGAGCTTTCTTT
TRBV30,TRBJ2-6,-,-,CAWSWASGANVLTF,TGTGCCTGGAGTTGGGCTTCCGGGGCCAACGTCCTGACTTTC
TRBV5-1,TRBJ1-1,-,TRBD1,CASSKQGSTEAFF,TGCGCCAGCAGCAAACAGGGGAGCACTGAAGCTTTCTTT
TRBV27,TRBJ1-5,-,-,CASSFEGLLQGNQPQHF,TGTGCCAGCAGTTTTGAGGGACTCCTTCAAGGGAATCAGCCCCAGCATTTT
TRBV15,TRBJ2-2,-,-,CATSTDRSNGELFF,TGTGCCACCAGCACCGACAGGTCAAACGGGGAGCTGTTTTTT
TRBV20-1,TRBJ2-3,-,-,CSARVTDTQYF,TGCAGTGCCAGGGTTACAGATACGCAGTATTTT
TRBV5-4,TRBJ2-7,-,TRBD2,CASSTAGGLYEQYF,TGTGCCAGCAGCACAGCGGGGGGTTTGTACGAGCAGTACTTC
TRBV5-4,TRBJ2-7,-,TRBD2,CASSRSGRGYEQYF,TGTGCCAGCAGCCGTAGCGGGAGGGGGTACGAGCAGTACTTC
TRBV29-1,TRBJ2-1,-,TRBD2,CSVEFRPAGDPREQFF,TGCAGCGTTGAGTTCCGTCCAGCGGGGGACCCACGGGAGCAGTTCTTC
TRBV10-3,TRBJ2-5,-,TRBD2,CAIRGRLAGDETQYF,TGTGCCATCAGGGGGAGACTAGCGGGAGATGAGACCCAGTACTTC
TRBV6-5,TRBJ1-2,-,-,CASSYSVGYGYTF,TGTGCCAGCAGTTACTCTGTCGGCTATGGCTACACCTTC
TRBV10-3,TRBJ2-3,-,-,CATSRGDTQYF,TGTGCCACCAGTAGAGGGGATACGCAGTATTTT
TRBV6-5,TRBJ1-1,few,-,CASRKDSKAFF,TGTGCCAGCAGAAAGGACAGCAAAGCTTTCTTT
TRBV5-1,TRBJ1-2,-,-,CASSLGQNKGYTF,TGCGCCAGCAGCTTGGGACAGAACAAAGGCTACACCTTC
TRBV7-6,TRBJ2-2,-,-,CASSLAPGGNTGELFF,TGTGCCAGCAGCTTAGCGCCCGGGGGGAACACCGGGGAGCTGTTTTTT
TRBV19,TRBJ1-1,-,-,CASSPRVGALNTEAFF,TGTGCCAGTAGTCCACGCGTGGGGGCTTTAAACACTGAAGCTTTCTTT
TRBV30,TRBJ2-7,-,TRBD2,CAWSPAGVYEQYF,TGTGCCTGGAGTCCAGCGGGAGTATACGAGCAGTACTTC
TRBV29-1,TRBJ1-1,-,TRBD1,CSVATPGQGKINTEAFF,TGCAGCGTTGCCACCCCCGGACAGGGGAAGATCAACACTGAAGCTTTCTTT
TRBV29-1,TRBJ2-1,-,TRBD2,CSVNSGGSYNEQFF,TGCAGCGTGAACAGCGGGGGCTCCTACAATGAGCAGTTCTTC
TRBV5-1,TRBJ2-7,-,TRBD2,CASSLVATSGEQYF,TGCGCCAGCAGCTTGGTGGCGACTAGCGGCGAGCAGTACTTC
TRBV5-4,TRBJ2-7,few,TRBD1,CASSTGDRGYEQYF,TGTGCCAGCAGCACAGGGGACAGGGGCTACGAGCAGTACTTC
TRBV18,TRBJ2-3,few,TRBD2,CASSPPVRGGSTDTQYF,TGTGCCAGCTCACCACCGGTCCGGGGGGGAAGCACAGATACGCAGTATTTT
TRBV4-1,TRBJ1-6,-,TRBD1,CASSQMETGASPLHF,TGCGCCAGCAGCCAAATGGAGACAGGGGCTTCACCCCTCCACTTT
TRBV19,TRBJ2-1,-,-,CAAGREQFF,TGTGCTGCGGGCCGGGAGCAGTTCTTC
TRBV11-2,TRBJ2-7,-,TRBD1,CASSLDGTGRTYEQYF,TGTGCCAGCAGCTTAGACGGGACAGGGCGGACCTACGAGCAGTACTTC
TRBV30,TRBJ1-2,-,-,CAWSDRPDYGYTF,TGTGCCTGGTCAGACAGGCCCGATTATGGCTACACCTTC
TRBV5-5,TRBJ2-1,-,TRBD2,CASSRLAGGTYNEQFF,TGTGCCAGCAGCAGGCTAGCGGGGGGCACCTACAATGAGCAGTTCTTC
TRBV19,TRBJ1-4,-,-,CASSIGRLATNEKLFF,TGTGCCAGTAGTATCGGCCGACTTGCAACTAATGAAAAACTGTTTTTT
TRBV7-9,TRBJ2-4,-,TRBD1,CASSLGGQDAQYF,TGTGCCAGCAGCTTAGGGGGACAGGATGCTCAGTACTTC
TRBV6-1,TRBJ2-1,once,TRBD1,CASSAYRGNEQFF,TGTGCCAGCAGTGCCTACAGGGGAAATGAGCAGTTCTTC
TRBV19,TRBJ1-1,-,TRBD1,CASSRQGAQGEAFF,TGTGCCAGTAGTAGACAGGGGGCGCAAGGTGAAGCTTTCTTT
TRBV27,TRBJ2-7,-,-,CASSFGGPANRQYF,TGTGCCAGCAGTTTCGGGGGGCCAGCTAATAGGCAGTACTTC
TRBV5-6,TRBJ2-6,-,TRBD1,CASSFQQGAHGVLTF,TGTGCCAGCAGCTTTCAACAGGGGGCGCATGGCGTCCTGACTTTC
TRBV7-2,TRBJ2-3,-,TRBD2,CASSLVASGGAGTQYF,TGTGCCAGCAGCTTAGTAGCTAGCGGGGGGGCGGGGACGCAGTATTTT
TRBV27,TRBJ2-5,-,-,CARVPASAGVRETQYF,TGTGCCAGAGTTCCAGCTAGCGCAGGAGTTAGAGAGACCCAGTACTTC
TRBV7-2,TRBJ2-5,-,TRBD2,CASSLVWGGTEQETQYF,TGTGCCAGCAGCTTAGTTTGGGGGGGGACGGAACAAGAGACCCAGTACTTC
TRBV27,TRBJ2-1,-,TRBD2,CASSLLGLANEQFF,TGTGCCAGCAGTTTATTGGGACTAGCGAATGAGCAGTTCTTC
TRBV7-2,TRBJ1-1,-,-,CASSLGTDRSAFF,TGTGCCAGCAGCTTAGGAACCGACAGGTCCGCTTTCTTT
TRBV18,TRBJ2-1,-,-,CASFRGPYNEQFF,TGTGCCAGCTTCCGCGGTCCCTACAATGAGCAGTTCTTC
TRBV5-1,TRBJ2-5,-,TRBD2,CASTEGGAGGRQTQYF,TGCGCCAGCACCGAGGGGGGCGCGGGAGGACGGCAGACCCAGTACTTC
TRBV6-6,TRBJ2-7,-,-,CASSLLTELPFF,TGTGCCAGCAGTTTACTGACAGAGTTGCCCTTCTTC
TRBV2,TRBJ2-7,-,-,CASSDSTVKTGEQYF,TGTGCCAGCAGTGACTCGACAGTTAAAACGGGCGAGCAGTACTTC
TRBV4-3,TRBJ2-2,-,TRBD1,CASSQDYRGNTGELFF,TGCGCCAGCAGCCAAGACTACAGGGGGAACACCGGGGAGCTGTTTTTT
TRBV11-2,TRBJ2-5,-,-,CASSLDRETQYF,TGTGCCAGCAGCTTAGACCGAGAGACCCAGTACTTC
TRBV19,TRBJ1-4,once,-,CASSRGGPSNEKLFF,TGTGCCAGTAGTAGGGGGGGCCCTTCGAATGAAAAACTGTTTTTT